This entry features one T cell receptor beta chain sequence. The germline CDR1 and CDR2 sequences are LNHDA and SQIVND (reference sequence). Trimming removed 6 bases from V and 3 bases from J, with 14 bases in between. The CDR3 is made up of 14 amino acids. This sample was taken from a study of cytomegalovirus exposure and HLA in healthy donors. A multiplex PCR was run with 60 Vbeta primers and 13 Jbeta primers. Sequenced by immunoSEQ multiplex PCR; TCRdb stores in-frame clones only, minus some. The table has about 69,000 clones, roughly four fifths seen once; the top ten hold 11%. The chain links TRBV19 to TRBJ1-2, with a tentative D call TRBD1 (5 bases). The source of this sequence is a woman aged 60 to 75 in good health and CMV-seropositive. What was sequenced was PBMCs. The CDR3 bases are TGTGCCAGTAGCATGGCAGGGTATTACTATGGCTACACCTTC. This sequence encodes CASSMAGYYYGYTF. Full variable domain (remainder filled in from reference TRBV19 and TRBJ1-2): DGGITQSPKYLFRKEGQNVTLSCEQNLNHDAMYWYRQDPGQGLRLIYYSQIVNDFQKGDIAEGYSVSREKKESFPLTVTSAQKNPTAFYLCASSMAGYYYGYTFGSGTRLTVV.